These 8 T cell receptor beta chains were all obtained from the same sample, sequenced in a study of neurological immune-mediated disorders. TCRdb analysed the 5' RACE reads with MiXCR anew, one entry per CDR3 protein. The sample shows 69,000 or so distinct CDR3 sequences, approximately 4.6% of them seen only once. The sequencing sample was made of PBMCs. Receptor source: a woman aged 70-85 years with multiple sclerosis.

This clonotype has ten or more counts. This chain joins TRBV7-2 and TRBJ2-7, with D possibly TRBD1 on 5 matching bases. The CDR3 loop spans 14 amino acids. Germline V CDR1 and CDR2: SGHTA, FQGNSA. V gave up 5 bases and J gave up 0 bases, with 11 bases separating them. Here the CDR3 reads CASSLRQSSYEQYF. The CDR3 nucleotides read TGTGCCAGCAGCCTCCGACAGAGCTCCTACGAGCAGTACTTC. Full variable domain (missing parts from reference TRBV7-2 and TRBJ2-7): GAGVSQSPSNKVTEKGKDVELRCDPISGHTALYWYRQSLGQGLEFLIYFQGNSAPDKSGLPSDRFSAERTGGSVSTLTIQRTQQEDSAVYLCASSLRQSSYEQYFGPGTRLTVT.

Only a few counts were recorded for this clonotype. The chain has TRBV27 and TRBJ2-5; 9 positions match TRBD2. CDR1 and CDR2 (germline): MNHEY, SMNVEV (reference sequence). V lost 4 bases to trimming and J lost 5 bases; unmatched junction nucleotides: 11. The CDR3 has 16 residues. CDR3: CASSSWNSGSGETQYF. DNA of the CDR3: TGTGCCAGCAGTTCCTGGAATAGCGGGAGCGGGGAGACCCAGTACTTC.

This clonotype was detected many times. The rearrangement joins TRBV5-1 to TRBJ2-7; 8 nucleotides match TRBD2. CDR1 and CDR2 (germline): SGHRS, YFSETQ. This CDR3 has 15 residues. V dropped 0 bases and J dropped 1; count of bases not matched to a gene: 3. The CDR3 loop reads CASSLVAGGSYEQYF. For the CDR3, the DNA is TGCGCCAGCAGCTTGGTTGCGGGAGGTTCCTACGAGCAGTACTTC.

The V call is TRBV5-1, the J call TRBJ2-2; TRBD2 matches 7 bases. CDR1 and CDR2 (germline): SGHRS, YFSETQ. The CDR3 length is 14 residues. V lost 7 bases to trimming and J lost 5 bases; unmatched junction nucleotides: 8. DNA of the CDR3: TGCGCCAGCTCGCGGGGGTCGGAGACCGGGGAGCTGTTTTTT. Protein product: CASSRGSETGELFF. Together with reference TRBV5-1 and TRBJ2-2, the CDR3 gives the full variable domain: KAGVTQTPRYLIKTRGQQVTLSCSPISGHRSVSWYQQTPGQGLQFLFEYFSETQRNKGNFPGRFSGRQFSNSRSEMNVSTLELGDSALYLCASSRGSETGELFFGEGSRLTVL.

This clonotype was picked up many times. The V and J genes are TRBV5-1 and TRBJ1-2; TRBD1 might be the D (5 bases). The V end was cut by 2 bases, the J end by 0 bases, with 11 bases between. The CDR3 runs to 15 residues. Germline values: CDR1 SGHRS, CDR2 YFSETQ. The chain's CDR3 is CASSFGAGSNYGYTF. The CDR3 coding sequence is TGCGCCAGCAGCTTTGGGGCAGGGTCTAACTATGGCTACACCTTC. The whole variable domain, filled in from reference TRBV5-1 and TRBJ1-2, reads KAGVTQTPRYLIKTRGQQVTLSCSPISGHRSVSWYQQTPGQGLQFLFEYFSETQRNKGNFPGRFSGRQFSNSRSEMNVSTLELGDSALYLCASSFGAGSNYGYTFGSGTRLTVV.

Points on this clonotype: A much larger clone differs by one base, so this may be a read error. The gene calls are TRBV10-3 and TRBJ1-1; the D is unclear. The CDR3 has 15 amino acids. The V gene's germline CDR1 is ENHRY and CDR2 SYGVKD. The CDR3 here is CAIRPSVTLNTGAFF. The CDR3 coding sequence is TGTGCCATAAGACCGTCCGTAACCCTGAACACTGGAGCTTTCTTT.

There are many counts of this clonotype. The CDR3 loop reads CASAEGASGSDTQYF. In DNA form, the CDR3 reads TGTGCCAGCGCCGAAGGGGCTAGCGGGAGCGATACGCAGTATTTT. V is TRBV6-1 and J is TRBJ2-3; TRBD2 agrees at 10 bases. V was clipped by 8 bases and J by 6 bases; unmatched bases: 11. Per the germline V gene, CDR1 is MNHNS and CDR2 is SASEGT. This CDR3 has 15 residues.

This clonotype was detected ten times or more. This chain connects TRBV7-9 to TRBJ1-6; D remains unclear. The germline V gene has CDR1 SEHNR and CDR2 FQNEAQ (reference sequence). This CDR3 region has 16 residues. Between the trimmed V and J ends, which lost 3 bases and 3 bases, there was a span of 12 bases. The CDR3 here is CASSFGSGFYNSPLHF. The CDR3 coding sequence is TGTGCCAGCAGCTTTGGGTCTGGGTTCTATAATTCACCCCTCCACTTT.